This TCR beta chain derives from a study of blood T cell repertoires in COVID-19. Study-wide background: The origin of the acute and convalescent COVID-19 samples was the United States, Italy and Spain. Sources were T cells, B-cell-depleted T cells, or PBMCs; the material itself was cDNA or gDNA.

V was trimmed by 6 bases and J by 3 bases, leaving 9 bases between them. This CDR3 has 13 residues. Germline V gives CDR1 SGHAT, CDR2 FQNNGV. Source study methods: For nucleated cells, counts were estimated from reference gene primer amplification. Profiled with immunoSEQ multiplex PCR; TCRdb holds only in-frame clones, not every one. For V, J and clone size, that table is used; D and trimming come from the DNA. The data contain about 30,000 clones, around 83% of them singletons. The origin of this receptor is a human donor in a cohort sampled during active COVID-19. Material for sequencing was peripheral blood. The chain carries TRBV11-2 and TRBJ2-1; D not resolved. CDR3 amino acids: CASSDSNYNEQFF. CDR3 nucleotide sequence: TGTGCCAGCAGTGACTCGAACTACAATGAGCAGTTCTTC.